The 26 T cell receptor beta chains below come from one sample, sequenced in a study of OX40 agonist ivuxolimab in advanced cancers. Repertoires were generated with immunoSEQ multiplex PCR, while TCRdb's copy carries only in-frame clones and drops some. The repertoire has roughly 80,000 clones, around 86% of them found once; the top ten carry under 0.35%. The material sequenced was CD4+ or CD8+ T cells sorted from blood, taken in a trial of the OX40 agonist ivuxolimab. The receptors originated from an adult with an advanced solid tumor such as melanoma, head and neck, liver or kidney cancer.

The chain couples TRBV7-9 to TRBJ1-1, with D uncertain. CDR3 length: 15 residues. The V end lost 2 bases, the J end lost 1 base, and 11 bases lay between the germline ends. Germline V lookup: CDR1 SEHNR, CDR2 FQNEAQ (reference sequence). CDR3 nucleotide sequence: TGTGCCAGCAGCTTAATGGCAGGAGGGAACACTGAAGCTTTCTTT. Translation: CASSLMAGGNTEAFF.

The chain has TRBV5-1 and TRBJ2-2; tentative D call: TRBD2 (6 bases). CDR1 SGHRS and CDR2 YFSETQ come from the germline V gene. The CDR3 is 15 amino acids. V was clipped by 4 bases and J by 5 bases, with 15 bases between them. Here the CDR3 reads CASSARPGETGELFF. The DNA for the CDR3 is TGCGCCAGCAGCGCACGACCGGGGGAAACCGGGGAGCTGTTTTTT. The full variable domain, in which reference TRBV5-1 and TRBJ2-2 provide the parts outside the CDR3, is KAGVTQTPRYLIKTRGQQVTLSCSPISGHRSVSWYQQTPGQGLQFLFEYFSETQRNKGNFPGRFSGRQFSNSRSEMNVSTLELGDSALYLCASSARPGETGELFFGEGSRLTVL.

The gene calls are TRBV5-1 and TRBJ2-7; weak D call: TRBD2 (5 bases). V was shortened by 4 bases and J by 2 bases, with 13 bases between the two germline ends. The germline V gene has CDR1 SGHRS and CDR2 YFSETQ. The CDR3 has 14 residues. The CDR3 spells CASSRGEGTYEQYV. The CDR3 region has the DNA TGCGCCAGCAGCCGGGGAGAGGGTACCTACGAGCAGTACGTC.

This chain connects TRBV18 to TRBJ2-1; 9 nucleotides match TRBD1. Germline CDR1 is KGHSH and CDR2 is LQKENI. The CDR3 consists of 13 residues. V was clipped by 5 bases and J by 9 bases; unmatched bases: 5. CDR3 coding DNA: TGTGCCAGCTCAGCAGGACAGGGGAGTGAGCAGTTCTTC. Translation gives CASSAGQGSEQFF.

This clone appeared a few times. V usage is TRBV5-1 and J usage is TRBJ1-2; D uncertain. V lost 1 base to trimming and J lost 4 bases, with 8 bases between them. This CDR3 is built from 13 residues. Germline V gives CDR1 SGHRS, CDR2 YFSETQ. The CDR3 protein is CASSLSPIYGYTF. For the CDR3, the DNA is TGCGCCAGCAGCTTGAGTCCGATCTATGGCTACACCTTC. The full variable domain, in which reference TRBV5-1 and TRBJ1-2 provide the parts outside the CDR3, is KAGVTQTPRYLIKTRGQQVTLSCSPISGHRSVSWYQQTPGQGLQFLFEYFSETQRNKGNFPGRFSGRQFSNSRSEMNVSTLELGDSALYLCASSLSPIYGYTFGSGTRLTVV.

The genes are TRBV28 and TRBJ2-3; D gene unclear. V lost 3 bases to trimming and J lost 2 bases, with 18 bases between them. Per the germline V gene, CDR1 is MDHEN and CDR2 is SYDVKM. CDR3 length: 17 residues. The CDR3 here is CASSLAGRSLFTDTQYF. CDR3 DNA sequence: TGTGCCAGCAGTTTGGCAGGACGTAGCCTCTTCACAGATACGCAGTATTTT.

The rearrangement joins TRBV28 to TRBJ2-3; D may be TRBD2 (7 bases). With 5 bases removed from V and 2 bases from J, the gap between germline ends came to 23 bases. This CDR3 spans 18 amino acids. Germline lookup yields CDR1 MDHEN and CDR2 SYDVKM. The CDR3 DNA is TGTGCCAGCAGTCCCCTTGGGGGGGGCCGGTGGGACACAGATACGCAGTATTTT. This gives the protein CASSPLGGGRWDTDTQYF.

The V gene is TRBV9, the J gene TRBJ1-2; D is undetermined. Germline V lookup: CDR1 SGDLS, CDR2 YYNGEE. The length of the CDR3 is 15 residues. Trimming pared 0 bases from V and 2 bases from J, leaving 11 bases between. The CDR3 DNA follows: TGTGCCAGCAGCGTAGGGAGACAAGCAAACTATGGCTACACCTTC. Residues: CASSVGRQANYGYTF.

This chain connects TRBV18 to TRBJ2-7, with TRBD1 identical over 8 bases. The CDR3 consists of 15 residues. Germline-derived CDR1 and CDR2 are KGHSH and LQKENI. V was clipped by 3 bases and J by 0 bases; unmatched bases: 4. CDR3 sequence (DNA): TGTGCCAGCTCACCCAGACAGGGGACCTCCTACGAGCAGTACTTC. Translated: CASSPRQGTSYEQYF.

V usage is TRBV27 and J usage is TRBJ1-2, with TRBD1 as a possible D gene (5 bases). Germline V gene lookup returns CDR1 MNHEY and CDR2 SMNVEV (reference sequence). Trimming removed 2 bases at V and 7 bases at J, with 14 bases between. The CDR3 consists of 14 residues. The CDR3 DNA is TGTGCCAGCAGTTTAGACAGCCTTCTTATTGGCTACACCTTC. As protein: CASSLDSLLIGYTF.

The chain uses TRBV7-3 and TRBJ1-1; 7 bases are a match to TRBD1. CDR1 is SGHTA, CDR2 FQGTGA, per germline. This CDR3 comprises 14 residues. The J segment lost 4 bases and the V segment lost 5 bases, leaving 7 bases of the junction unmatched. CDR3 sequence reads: CASSRRQGGTEAFF. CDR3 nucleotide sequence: TGTGCCAGCAGCCGACGACAGGGTGGCACTGAAGCTTTCTTT.

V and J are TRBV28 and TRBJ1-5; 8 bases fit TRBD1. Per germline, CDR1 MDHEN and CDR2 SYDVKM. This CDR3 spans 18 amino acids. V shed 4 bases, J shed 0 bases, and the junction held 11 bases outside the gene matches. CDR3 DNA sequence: TGTGCCAGCAGTTCTACCCCTTCGGGACAGGATAGCAATCAGCCCCAGCATTTT. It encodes CASSSTPSGQDSNQPQHF.

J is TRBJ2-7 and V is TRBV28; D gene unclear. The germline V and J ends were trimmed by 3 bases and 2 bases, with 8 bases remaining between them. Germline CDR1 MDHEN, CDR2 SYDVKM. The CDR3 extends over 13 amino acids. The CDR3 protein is CASSLVGPYEQYF. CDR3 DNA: TGTGCCAGCAGTTTGGTGGGCCCCTACGAGCAGTACTTC.

The DNA of the CDR3 is TGCAGCGAAGCCCGAGTAGGACAGGGAAACTCGAATGAGCAGTTCTTC. This sequence encodes CSEARVGQGNSNEQFF. The V call is TRBV29-1, the J call TRBJ2-1, with TRBD1 matching 8 bases. Germline CDR1 is SQVTM and CDR2 is ANQGSEA. The CDR3 has 16 residues. The V segment lost 7 bases and the J segment 7 bases; nucleotides outside the gene matches: 18.

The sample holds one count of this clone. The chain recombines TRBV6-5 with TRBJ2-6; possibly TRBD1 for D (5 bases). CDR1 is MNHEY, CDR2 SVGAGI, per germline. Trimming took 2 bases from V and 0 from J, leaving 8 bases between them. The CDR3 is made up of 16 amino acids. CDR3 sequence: CASSYPTASGANVLTF. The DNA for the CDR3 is TGTGCCAGCAGTTACCCGACAGCCTCTGGGGCCAACGTCCTGACTTTC.

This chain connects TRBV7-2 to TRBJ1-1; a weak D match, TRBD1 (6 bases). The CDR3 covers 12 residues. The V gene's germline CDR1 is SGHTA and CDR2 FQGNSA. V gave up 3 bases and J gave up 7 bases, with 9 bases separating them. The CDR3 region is CASSLQGYEAFF. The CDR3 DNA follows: TGTGCCAGCAGCTTGCAGGGGTATGAAGCTTTCTTT.

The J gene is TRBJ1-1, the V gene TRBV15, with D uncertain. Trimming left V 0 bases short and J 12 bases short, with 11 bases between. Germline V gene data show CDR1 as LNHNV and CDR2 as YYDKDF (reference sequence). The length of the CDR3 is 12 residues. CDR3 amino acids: CATSRDRLLTFF. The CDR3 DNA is TGTGCCACCAGCAGAGACAGATTATTGACTTTCTTT.

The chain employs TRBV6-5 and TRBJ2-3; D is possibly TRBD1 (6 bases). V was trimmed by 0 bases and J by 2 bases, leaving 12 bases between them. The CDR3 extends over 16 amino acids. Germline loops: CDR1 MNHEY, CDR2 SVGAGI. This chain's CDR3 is CASSYSTGLTTDTQYF. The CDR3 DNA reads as TGTGCCAGCAGTTACTCGACAGGTCTTACCACAGATACGCAGTATTTT.

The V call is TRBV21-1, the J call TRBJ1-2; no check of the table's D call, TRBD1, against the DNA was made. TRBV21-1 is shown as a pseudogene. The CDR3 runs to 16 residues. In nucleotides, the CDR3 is TGTGCCAGCAGCCTAATCTGGGACAGGCCATTCTATGGCTACACCTTC. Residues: CASSLIWDRPFYGYTF.

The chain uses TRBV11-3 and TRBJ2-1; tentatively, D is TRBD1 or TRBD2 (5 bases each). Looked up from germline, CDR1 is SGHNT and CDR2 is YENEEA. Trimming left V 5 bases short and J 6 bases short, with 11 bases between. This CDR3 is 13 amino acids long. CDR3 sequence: CASSRGGPNEQFF. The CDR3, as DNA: TGTGCCAGCAGCCGGGGCGGGCCCAATGAGCAGTTCTTC.

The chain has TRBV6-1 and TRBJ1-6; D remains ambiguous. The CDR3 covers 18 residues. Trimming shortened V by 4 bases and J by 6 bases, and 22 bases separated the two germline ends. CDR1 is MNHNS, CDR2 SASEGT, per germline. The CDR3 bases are TGTGCCAGCAGTGCCCGGGCAGGCCTGACTTTGTCTAATTCACCCCTCCACTTT. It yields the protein CASSARAGLTLSNSPLHF.

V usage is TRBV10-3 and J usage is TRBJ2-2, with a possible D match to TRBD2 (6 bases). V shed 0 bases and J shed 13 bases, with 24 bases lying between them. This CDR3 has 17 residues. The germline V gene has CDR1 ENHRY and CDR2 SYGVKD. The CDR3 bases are TGTGCCATCAGTGAGTCGAGGATAGCCGCGATCCCGGGAGTGCTGTTTTTT. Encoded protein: CAISESRIAAIPGVLFF.

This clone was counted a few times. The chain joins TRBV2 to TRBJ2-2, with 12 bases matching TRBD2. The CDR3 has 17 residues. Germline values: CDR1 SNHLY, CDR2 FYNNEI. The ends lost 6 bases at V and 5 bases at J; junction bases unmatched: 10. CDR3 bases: TGTGCCAGCAGGCGGACTAGCGGGATTTTGGGAACCGGGGAGCTGTTTTTT. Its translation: CASRRTSGILGTGELFF.

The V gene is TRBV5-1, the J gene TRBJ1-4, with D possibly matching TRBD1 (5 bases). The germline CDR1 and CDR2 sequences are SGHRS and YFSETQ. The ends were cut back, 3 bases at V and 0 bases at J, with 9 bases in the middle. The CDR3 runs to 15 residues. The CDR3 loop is CASSSTGTTNEKLFF. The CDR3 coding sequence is TGCGCCAGCAGCTCTACAGGTACAACTAATGAAAAACTGTTTTTT.

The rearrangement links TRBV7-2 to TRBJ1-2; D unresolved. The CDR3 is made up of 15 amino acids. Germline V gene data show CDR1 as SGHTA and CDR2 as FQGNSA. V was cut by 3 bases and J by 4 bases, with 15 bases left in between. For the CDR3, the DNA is TGTGCCAGCAGCTTCGCCCGGCCCACCTCCTATGGCTACACCTTC. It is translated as CASSFARPTSYGYTF.

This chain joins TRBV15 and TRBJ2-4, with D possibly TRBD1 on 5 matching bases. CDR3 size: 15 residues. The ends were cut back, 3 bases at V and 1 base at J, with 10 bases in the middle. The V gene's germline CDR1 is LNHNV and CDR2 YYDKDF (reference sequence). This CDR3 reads CATSSPGPAKNIQYF. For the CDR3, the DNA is TGTGCCACCAGCAGTCCAGGGCCTGCCAAAAACATTCAGTACTTC. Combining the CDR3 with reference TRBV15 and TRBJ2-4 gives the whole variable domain DAMVIQNPRYQVTQFGKPVTLSCSQTLNHNVMYWYQQKSSQAPKLLFHYYDKDFNNEADTPDNFQSRRPNTSFCFLDIRSPGLGDTAMYLCATSSPGPAKNIQYFGAGTRLSVL.